The next 19 T cell receptor beta chains were all read from a single sample in a study of T cell responses to AZD1222 COVID-19 vaccine. TCRdb keeps only in-frame clones here, not all; method: immunoSEQ multiplex PCR. The profile shows roughly 160,000 clones, 88% of them singletons. The sequencing used peripheral blood, collected on day 0 of AZD1222 vaccination. These receptors were collected from an adult in good health.

This clone has a handful of counts. The chain employs TRBV6-1 and TRBJ2-7, with D tentatively TRBD2 (5 bases). The CDR3 runs to 16 residues. Trimming left V 4 bases short and J 4 bases short, with 20 bases between. Germline V gene sequence: CDR1 MNHNS, CDR2 SASEGT. CDR3 amino acids: CASSVSPGVTGYEQYF. The CDR3 DNA sequence: TGTGCCAGCAGTGTGAGCCCCGGGGTGACCGGTTACGAGCAGTACTTC.

This sequence joins TRBV9 and TRBJ1-6; D is unclear. Germline V lookup: CDR1 SGDLS, CDR2 YYNGEE. V dropped 0 bases and J dropped 7 bases, with 5 bases sitting between them. The CDR3 is 13 amino acids. The CDR3 here is CASSVGSNSPLHF. CDR3 nucleotide sequence: TGTGCCAGCAGCGTAGGTTCGAATTCACCCCTCCACTTT.

The rearrangement joins TRBV5-4 to TRBJ2-1, with 12 positions matching TRBD2. Per germline, CDR1 SGHNT and CDR2 YYREEE (reference sequence). The CDR3 is 17 residues long. The V segment lost 4 bases and the J segment 5 bases; nucleotides outside the gene matches: 10. This CDR3 reads CASSPRRASGGDNEQFF. The CDR3 nucleotides are TGTGCCAGCAGCCCGCGACGGGCTAGCGGGGGGGACAATGAGCAGTTCTTC.

This clone has a single count. CDR3 in amino acids: CASSYRLAGDIAYEQYF. CDR3 in DNA: TGTGCCAGCAGTTACAGGCTAGCGGGGGATATAGCCTACGAGCAGTACTTC. The chain uses TRBV6-2 or TRBV6-3 and TRBJ2-7, with 10 bases fitting TRBD2. The germline CDR1 and CDR2 sequences are MNHEY and SVGEGT. The trim removed 2 bases at V and 2 bases at J, leaving 9 bases unmatched. The CDR3 covers 17 residues.

CDR3 in amino acids: CASNDWTGDTGELFF. CDR3 nucleotide sequence: TGTGCCAGCAACGATTGGACAGGGGACACCGGGGAGCTGTTTTTT. This sequence joins TRBV2 and TRBJ2-2; 9 nucleotides line up with TRBD1. Germline V lookup: CDR1 SNHLY, CDR2 FYNNEI. This CDR3 contains 15 residues. The V segment lost 7 bases and the J segment 3 bases; nucleotides outside the gene matches: 6.

The chain recombines TRBV28 with TRBJ1-3; tentative D call: TRBD1 (6 bases). Germline-derived CDR1 and CDR2 are MDHEN and SYDVKM. There are 13 residues in the CDR3. The V end lost 6 bases, the J end lost 4 bases, and 10 bases lay between the germline ends. CDR3: CASRTGAGNTIYF. CDR3 bases: TGTGCCAGCAGGACAGGAGCCGGAAACACCATATATTTT.

The V gene is TRBV9, the J gene TRBJ2-1; a possible D gene is TRBD2 (5 bases). Trimming cost V 4 bases and J 0 bases, with 14 bases left between them. In germline, CDR1 is SGDLS, CDR2 YYNGEE. The CDR3 is 16 residues long. The CDR3 DNA reads as TGTGCCAGCAGCCCCGCTAGCACCAGCTCCTACAATGAGCAGTTCTTC. Amino acids: CASSPASTSSYNEQFF. Complete variable domain (other parts from reference TRBV9 and TRBJ2-1): DSGVTQTPKHLITATGQRVTLRCSPRSGDLSVYWYQQSLDQGLQFLIQYYNGEERAKGNILERFSAQQFPDLHSELNLSSLELGDSALYFCASSPASTSSYNEQFFGPGTRLTVL.

The V gene is TRBV12-3 or TRBV12-4, the J gene TRBJ1-2; TRBD1 is a possible D gene (6 bases). The V gene lost 6 bases and the J gene lost 3 bases, with 11 bases spanning the gap. The CDR3 contains 13 residues. Here the CDR3 reads CASRETGDYGYTF. The DNA for the CDR3 is TGTGCCAGCAGGGAGACAGGAGACTATGGCTACACCTTC.

The chain couples TRBV2 to TRBJ2-1; TRBD2 aligns across 12 bases. Germline V gene lookup returns CDR1 SNHLY and CDR2 FYNNEI. With V trimmed by 8 bases and J by 9 bases, 5 bases remained unmatched. The CDR3 length is 13 residues. DNA for the CDR3: TGTGCCAGCGAGACTAGCGGGAGTGGTGAGCAGTTCTTC. This translates into CASETSGSGEQFF.

CDR3 protein: CASSLGTGPNQPQHF. Written as DNA, the CDR3 is TGTGCCAGCAGCTTAGGTACAGGGCCTAATCAGCCCCAGCATTTT. V and J are TRBV11-2 and TRBJ1-5, with TRBD1 as a possible D gene (6 bases). The CDR3 consists of 15 residues. V gave up 1 base and J gave up 4 bases, with 11 bases separating them. Germline CDR1 SGHAT, CDR2 FQNNGV.

The V gene is TRBV18, the J gene TRBJ1-1; tentatively, D is TRBD1 (5 bases). Germline V gene data show CDR1 as KGHSH and CDR2 as LQKENI. V lost 3 bases to trimming and J lost 0 bases, with 8 bases between them. There are 14 residues in the CDR3. CDR3 bases: TGTGCCAGCTCACCTACAGGACTGAACACTGAAGCTTTCTTT. It specifies CASSPTGLNTEAFF.

This sequence joins TRBV27 and TRBJ2-1; tentative D call: TRBD2 (5 bases). The CDR3 length is 17 residues. From germline, CDR1 is MNHEY and CDR2 SMNVEV (reference sequence). V lost 3 bases to trimming and J lost 9 bases, with 24 bases between them. DNA for the CDR3: TGTGCCAGCAGTTTTGGTCTCTGGGCAACAGCTGAGGGTGAGCAGTTCTTC. Its translation: CASSFGLWATAEGEQFF.

V usage is TRBV7-2 and J usage is TRBJ1-4, with no clear D. V lost 4 bases, J lost 7 bases, and 19 bases lay in between. The CDR3 has 16 amino acids. From germline, CDR1 is SGHTA and CDR2 FQGNSA. In DNA form, the CDR3 reads TGTGCCAGCAGCTCACAGTTAACTCTAGACATTGAAAAACTGTTTTTT. Translated: CASSSQLTLDIEKLFF.

The chain couples TRBV28 to TRBJ1-2, with TRBD1 identical over 7 bases. The germline V gene encodes CDR1 MDHEN and CDR2 SYDVKM. Germline trimming cut 4 bases from V and 0 bases from J; bases unmatched to any gene: 5. The CDR3 loop spans 15 amino acids. CDR3 sequence (DNA): TGTGCCAGCAGTTCCTCCGGGACAGCTAACTATGGCTACACCTTC. Translation gives CASSSSGTANYGYTF.

CDR3 sequence reads: CASSFQAPIRELFF. In DNA, the CDR3 is TGTGCCAGCAGTTTCCAGGCCCCGATTCGGGAGCTGTTTTTT. J is TRBJ2-2 and V is TRBV28; D call uncertain. Germline CDR1 reads MDHEN; CDR2 reads SYDVKM. The CDR3 length is 14 residues. The V and J ends lost 3 bases and 9 bases respectively, with 14 bases between them.

This rearrangement joins TRBV25-1 to TRBJ2-3, with no clear D. CDR1 is MGHDK and CDR2 is SYGVNS in the germline V gene. This CDR3 contains 12 residues. V was trimmed by 4 bases and J by 8 bases, leaving 10 bases between them. The CDR3 is CASSARSATQYF. The CDR3 DNA reads TGTGCCAGCAGTGCCCGTTCGGCTACGCAGTATTTT.

This chain connects TRBV6-2 or TRBV6-3 to TRBJ2-3, with 9 nucleotides matching TRBD2. Trimming removed 2 bases from V and 1 base from J; junction bases left unmatched: 4. Germline CDR1 and CDR2: MNHEY and SVGEGT. The CDR3 consists of 16 residues. The CDR3 nucleotides are TGTGCCAGCAGTTACGGTTCTAGCGGGGGCACAGATACGCAGTATTTT. Residues: CASSYGSSGGTDTQYF.

This rearrangement joins TRBV9 to TRBJ2-2; 12 bases match TRBD1. This CDR3 spans 15 amino acids. V was clipped by 2 bases and J by 7 bases; unmatched bases: 3. Germline V gene sequence: CDR1 SGDLS, CDR2 YYNGEE. DNA of the CDR3: TGTGCCAGCAGCGTTGGGACAGGGGGCGGCGGGGAGCTGTTTTTT. Its protein product is CASSVGTGGGGELFF.

This clone was seen a few times. The V gene is TRBV4-1, the J gene TRBJ1-1, with D possibly TRBD1 on 5 matching bases. The CDR3 spans 14 residues. Trimming shortened V by 6 bases and J by 5 bases, and 16 bases separated the two germline ends. Germline values: CDR1 MGHRA, CDR2 YSYEKL. CDR3 coding DNA: TGCGCCAGCAGGGGACTACTAAGGGGTACTGAAGCTTTCTTT. Protein product: CASRGLLRGTEAFF.